These 31 T cell receptor beta chains share one sample of origin, sequenced in a study of T cell responses to AZD1222 COVID-19 vaccine. Some clones are missing from TCRdb's copy, which holds only in-frame ones; the method was immunoSEQ multiplex PCR. Here the sample spans about 170,000 clones, over 75% being singletons. This sample comprised peripheral blood, obtained on day 0 of AZD1222 vaccination. The receptors were sampled from an adult in good health.

This rearrangement joins TRBV5-6 to TRBJ2-5; 7 bases align to TRBD1. The germline CDR1 and CDR2 sequences are SGHDT and YYEEEE. The ends lost 0 bases at V and 7 bases at J; junction bases unmatched: 3. This CDR3 comprises 13 residues. The CDR3: CASSLGYRGTQYF. DNA for the CDR3: TGTGCCAGCAGCTTGGGGTACAGGGGGACCCAGTACTTC.

A remark on this clone: The DNA is left out, because the CDR3 cannot be placed on it with certainty; the CDR3 is given as TCRdb lists it. The chain is built from TRBV21-1 and TRBJ2-1; the D segment call TRBD1 is taken from the table without a DNA check. TRBV21-1 corresponds to a pseudogene. The CDR3 has 16 residues if both end residues are counted. CDR3 sequence reads: CASSQVGQGTYNEQFF.

The genes are TRBV5-6 and TRBJ1-2, with 9 bases aligning to TRBD1. The V gene end was trimmed by 4 bases and the J gene end by 2 bases; junction bases not matched to a gene: 3. The CDR3 totals 14 residues. CDR1 and CDR2 from the germline V gene are SGHDT and YYEEEE. CDR3 in DNA: TGTGCCAGCAGCACGGACAGGGGCAACTATGGCTACACCTTC. Protein product: CASSTDRGNYGYTF.

V usage is TRBV7-9 and J usage is TRBJ2-7; unclear D gene. Germline V gene sequence: CDR1 SEHNR, CDR2 FQNEAQ (reference sequence). This CDR3 contains 12 residues. Trimming left V 5 bases short and J 4 bases short, with 9 bases between. The CDR3: CASSPWDYEQYF. CDR3 DNA sequence: TGTGCCAGCAGCCCCTGGGATTACGAGCAGTACTTC.

CDR3 bases: TGTGCTAGTGGGAATCGACAGGGCCCTGAAGCTTTCTTT. This translates into CASGNRQGPEAFF. The chain couples TRBV12-5 to TRBJ1-1, with 7 bases aligning to TRBD1. CDR1 and CDR2 (germline): LGHNT, FRNRAP. Trimming at V came to 6 bases and at J to 6 bases, leaving 7 bases not matched to a gene. The CDR3 is 13 amino acids.

This rearrangement joins TRBV5-3 to TRBJ1-5; D call uncertain. TRBV5-3 carries the ORF label, with uncertain function. The length of the CDR3 is 10 residues. The V and J ends lost 6 bases and 15 bases respectively, with 13 bases between them. The CDR3 DNA reads TGTGCCAGAATACCCCGCCGCCGGCATTTT. Its translation: CARIPRRRHF.

V gene TRBV6-5 combines with J gene TRBJ2-7, with a tentative D call TRBD2 (6 bases). CDR1 is MNHEY and CDR2 is SVGAGI in the germline V gene. The V gene lost 6 bases and the J gene lost 1 base, with 13 bases spanning the gap. This CDR3 region has 14 residues. This CDR3 is CASSNPGTSYEQYF. The CDR3 region has the DNA TGTGCCAGCAGCAACCCCGGGACTTCCTACGAGCAGTACTTC.

The chain has TRBV5-5 and TRBJ2-7, with 12 bases matching TRBD1. The CDR3 sequence is 14 residues long. The germline V gene encodes CDR1 SGHKS and CDR2 YYEKEE (reference sequence). V dropped 2 bases and J dropped 6; count of bases not matched to a gene: 3. Here the CDR3 DNA reads TGTGCCAGCAGCTTCGGGACAGGGGGCGGCGAGCAGTACTTC. Protein product: CASSFGTGGGEQYF.

CDR3 in DNA: TGTGCCAGCAGCACCCCGGTCGGCGGTGATTCCTATGAGCAGTTCTTC. Translation: CASSTPVGGDSYEQFF. V is TRBV9 and J is TRBJ2-1; D unresolved. Germline loops: CDR1 SGDLS, CDR2 YYNGEE. The V end lost 4 bases, the J end lost 8 bases, and 22 bases lay between the germline ends. CDR3 size: 16 residues.

V gene TRBV14 combines with J gene TRBJ1-3; tentative D call: TRBD1 (6 bases). This CDR3 spans 14 amino acids. In germline, CDR1 is SGHDN, CDR2 FVKESK. The V and J ends lost 3 bases and 6 bases respectively, with 12 bases between them. The DNA of the CDR3 is TGTGCCAGCAGCCAGCCCGGGGGCGAAAACACCATATATTTT. Its translation: CASSQPGGENTIYF.

The J gene is TRBJ1-4, the V gene TRBV19; D ambiguous. V lost 6 bases to trimming and J lost 7 bases, with 21 bases between them. The germline gives CDR1 LNHDA, CDR2 SQIVND (reference sequence). The CDR3 loop spans 16 amino acids. The CDR3 reads CASSMAVGGQTEKLFF. CDR3 coding DNA: TGTGCCAGTAGCATGGCCGTAGGAGGGCAAACTGAAAAACTGTTTTTT.

The chain employs TRBV14 and TRBJ2-6, with 11 bases aligning to TRBD1. Per the germline V gene, CDR1 is SGHDN and CDR2 is FVKESK. The CDR3 spans 17 residues. The V gene end was trimmed by 5 bases and the J gene end by 1 base; junction bases not matched to a gene: 4. This CDR3 is CASSTGTGGSGANVLTF. As DNA, the CDR3 is TGTGCCAGCAGCACCGGGACAGGGGGTTCTGGGGCCAACGTCCTGACTTTC.

The V call is TRBV27, the J call TRBJ2-7; TRBD2 agrees at 9 bases. Unmatched junction bases numbered 6, after V lost 3 bases and J lost 6 bases. The CDR3 is made up of 14 amino acids. The germline CDR1 and CDR2 sequences are MNHEY and SMNVEV (reference sequence). Here the CDR3 DNA reads TGTGCCAGCAGTTTCGGGACTAGCAGCGGCGAGCAGTACTTC. Amino acids: CASSFGTSSGEQYF.

The chain uses TRBV12-3 or TRBV12-4 and TRBJ2-2; D is possibly TRBD1 or TRBD2 (5 bases each). The CDR3 has 13 residues. V shed 5 bases and J shed 10 bases, with 14 bases lying between them. As DNA, the CDR3 is TGTGCCAGCAGTCGAGGGACCCGTTTGGAGCTGTTTTTT. This gives the protein CASSRGTRLELFF.

Concerning this clone: The junction does not match germline at one end; this may be a read error. V is TRBV27 and J is TRBJ1-1, with D hard to call. Germline V gives CDR1 MNHEY, CDR2 SMNVEV (reference sequence). The CDR3 totals 13 residues. Here the CDR3 DNA reads TGTGCTAGCAGGCCTGGGTTCGGCACTGAAGCTTTCTTT. This sequence encodes CASRPGFGTEAFF.

This chain connects TRBV21-1 to TRBJ2-1; TRBD1 is the table's D call, not checked against the DNA. TRBV21-1 is a pseudogene segment. The CDR3 extends over 15 amino acids. CDR3 loop: CASSKQGSSYNEQFF. The CDR3 nucleotides are TGTGCCAGCAGCAAACAGGGGAGCTCCTACAATGAGCAGTTCTTC.

This chain uses TRBV25-1 with TRBJ2-7, with a weak D call TRBD2 (6 bases). The CDR3 spans 15 residues. Germline lookup yields CDR1 MGHDK and CDR2 SYGVNS. Trimming cost V 5 bases and J 7 bases, with 21 bases left between them. CDR3 amino acids: CASSSSQRPRGEQYF. In DNA, the CDR3 is TGTGCCAGCAGTTCCAGCCAGAGGCCGCGGGGAGAGCAGTACTTC.

The J gene is TRBJ2-3, the V gene TRBV14; TRBD2 matches at 10 bases. The V segment lost 3 bases and the J segment 4 bases; nucleotides outside the gene matches: 10. This CDR3 contains 17 residues. In germline, CDR1 is SGHDN, CDR2 FVKESK. Here the CDR3 reads CASSQRITSGASDTQYF. The CDR3 bases are TGTGCCAGCAGCCAGAGGATTACTAGCGGGGCTTCAGATACGCAGTATTTT.

This chain links TRBV2 with TRBJ2-2; the D is unclear. Germline V lookup: CDR1 SNHLY, CDR2 FYNNEI. There are 14 residues in the CDR3. The V end lost 7 bases, the J end lost 7 bases, and 16 bases lay between the germline ends. The CDR3 DNA sequence: TGTGCCAGCAAACTTTCTCCGGTCATCGGGGAGCTGTTTTTT. This encodes CASKLSPVIGELFF.

The rearrangement uses TRBV7-2 and TRBJ1-3; no definite D call. V lost 8 bases to trimming and J lost 0 bases, with 8 bases between them. Germline V CDR1 and CDR2: SGHTA, FQGNSA. This CDR3 contains 13 residues. The CDR3 sequence is CASPGSSGNTIYF. As DNA, the CDR3 is TGTGCCAGCCCGGGGAGCTCTGGAAACACCATATATTTT.

The chain uses TRBV14 and TRBJ1-4, with D uncertain. Looked up from germline, CDR1 is SGHDN and CDR2 is FVKESK. CDR3 length: 12 amino acids. V was pared by 1 base and J by 7 bases, with 4 bases between. CDR3 sequence (DNA): TGTGCCAGCAGCCAAGTGGGTGAAAAACTGTTTTTT. Translated, it gives CASSQVGEKLFF.

This clone was seen a few times. The chain carries TRBV5-4 and TRBJ1-1; the match to TRBD1 covers 8 bases. Unmatched junction bases numbered 7, after V lost 2 bases and J lost 7 bases. The CDR3 runs to 14 residues. The V gene's germline CDR1 is SGHNT and CDR2 YYREEE (reference sequence). For the CDR3, the DNA is TGTGCCAGCAGCTTCGGACAGGGCCCCAATGAAGCTTTCTTT. It yields the protein CASSFGQGPNEAFF.

The chain is built from TRBV28 and TRBJ2-7, with unresolved D. CDR1 is MDHEN, CDR2 SYDVKM, per germline. The CDR3 sequence is 16 residues long. V was trimmed by 2 bases and J by 1 base, leaving 15 bases between them. The CDR3 DNA follows: TGTGCCAGCAGTTTAATCACGAATTCTAGATCCTACGAGCAGTACTTC. Its protein product is CASSLITNSRSYEQYF.

The count of this clone is one. Here the CDR3 DNA reads TGTGCCAGCAGCCAATGGGCCAGGGGGGCGGCCAAAAACATTCAGTACTTC. Residues: CASSQWARGAAKNIQYF. The chain couples TRBV3-1 (or the pseudogene TRBV3-2) to TRBJ2-4; a weak D match, TRBD1 (7 bases). The CDR3 loop spans 17 amino acids. Germline CDR1 is LGHDT and CDR2 is YNNKEL (reference sequence). The V and J ends lost 2 bases and 1 base respectively, with 15 bases between them.

The chain employs TRBV7-9 and TRBJ2-3; D is uncertain. There are 14 residues in the CDR3. V was pared by 5 bases and J by 0 bases, with 9 bases between. Looked up from germline, CDR1 is SEHNR and CDR2 is FQNEAQ (reference sequence). The CDR3 loop is CASSPTTSTDTQYF. The CDR3 DNA reads as TGTGCCAGCAGCCCGACAACTAGCACAGATACGCAGTATTTT.

The rearrangement links TRBV7-2 to TRBJ2-3; a possible D gene is TRBD1 (5 bases). Trimming removed 5 bases at V and 1 base at J, with 10 bases between. Germline V gene lookup returns CDR1 SGHTA and CDR2 FQGNSA. This CDR3 contains 14 residues. CDR3 sequence reads: CASSPRTRTDTQYF. DNA of the CDR3: TGTGCCAGCAGCCCCCGGACACGCACAGATACGCAGTATTTT.

The J gene is TRBJ1-5, the V gene TRBV7-8, with 11 bases aligning to TRBD1. Germline CDR1 reads SGHVS; CDR2 reads FQNEAQ. Trimming cost V 5 bases and J 4 bases; bases outside gene matches: 4. CDR3 length: 15 residues. The CDR3 here is CASSLGTGGNQPQHF. In DNA, the CDR3 is TGTGCCAGCAGCCTGGGGACAGGGGGGAATCAGCCCCAGCATTTT.

This rearrangement joins TRBV30 to TRBJ1-6, with D tentatively TRBD1 (5 bases). Germline CDR1 GTSNPN, CDR2 SVGIG (reference sequence). The CDR3 totals 12 residues. V was trimmed by 4 bases and J by 10 bases, leaving 11 bases between them. The DNA for the CDR3 is TGTGCCTGGATGACGGGGGTCTCACCCCTCCACTTT. Protein: CAWMTGVSPLHF.

The J gene is TRBJ2-1, the V gene TRBV9, with 7 bases that match TRBD1. The germline V gene has CDR1 SGDLS and CDR2 YYNGEE. CDR3 length: 13 amino acids. The ends lost 2 bases at V and 11 bases at J; junction bases unmatched: 7. CDR3 bases: TGTGCCAGCAGCGTGAGTGAACAGGGGAAGCAGTTCTTC. Its protein is CASSVSEQGKQFF.

This chain links TRBV3-1 (or the pseudogene TRBV3-2) with TRBJ1-2; 9 nucleotides align to TRBD1. The CDR3 covers 12 residues. Germline trimming cut 6 bases from V and 7 bases from J; bases unmatched to any gene: 3. Germline lookup yields CDR1 LGHDT and CDR2 YNNKEL (reference sequence). DNA for the CDR3: TGTGCCAGCAGAACGACAGGGGGTGGCTACACCTTC. This gives the protein CASRTTGGGYTF.

The count of this clone is one. This sequence joins TRBV6-2 or TRBV6-3 and TRBJ2-7, with no clear D. Trimming removed 4 bases from V and 6 bases from J, with 13 bases in between. CDR1 and CDR2 from the germline V gene are MNHEY and SVGEGT. The CDR3 is 13 amino acids. CDR3 residues: CASSWLAGGEQYF. The CDR3 DNA sequence: TGTGCCAGCAGTTGGCTGGCCGGCGGCGAGCAGTACTTC.